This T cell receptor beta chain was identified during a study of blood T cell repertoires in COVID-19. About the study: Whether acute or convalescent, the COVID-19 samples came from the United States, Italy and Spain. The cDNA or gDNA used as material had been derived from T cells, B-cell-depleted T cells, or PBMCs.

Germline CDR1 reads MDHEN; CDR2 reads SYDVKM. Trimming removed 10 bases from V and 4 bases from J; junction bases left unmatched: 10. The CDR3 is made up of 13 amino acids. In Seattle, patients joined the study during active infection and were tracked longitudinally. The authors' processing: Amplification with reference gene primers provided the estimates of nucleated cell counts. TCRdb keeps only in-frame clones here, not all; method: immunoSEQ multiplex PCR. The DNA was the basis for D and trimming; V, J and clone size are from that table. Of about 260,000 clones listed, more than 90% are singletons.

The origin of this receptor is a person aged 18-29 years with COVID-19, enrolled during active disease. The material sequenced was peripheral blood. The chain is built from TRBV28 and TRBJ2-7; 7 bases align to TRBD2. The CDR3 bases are TGTGCCACTACGACTAGCCCTGGGTACGAGCAGTACTTC. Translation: CATTTSPGYEQYF.